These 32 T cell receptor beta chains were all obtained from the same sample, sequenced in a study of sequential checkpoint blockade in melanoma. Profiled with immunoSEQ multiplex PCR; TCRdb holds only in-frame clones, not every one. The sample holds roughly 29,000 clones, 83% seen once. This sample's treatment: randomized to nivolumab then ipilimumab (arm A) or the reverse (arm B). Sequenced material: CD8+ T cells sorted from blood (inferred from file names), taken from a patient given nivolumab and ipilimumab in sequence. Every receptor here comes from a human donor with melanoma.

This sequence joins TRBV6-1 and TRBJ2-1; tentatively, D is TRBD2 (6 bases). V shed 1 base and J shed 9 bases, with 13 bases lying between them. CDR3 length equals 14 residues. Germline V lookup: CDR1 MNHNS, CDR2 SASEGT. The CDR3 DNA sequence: TGTGCCAGCAGTGAAGGGGGGGAAGGTGGTGAGCAGTTCTTC. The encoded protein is CASSEGGEGGEQFF.

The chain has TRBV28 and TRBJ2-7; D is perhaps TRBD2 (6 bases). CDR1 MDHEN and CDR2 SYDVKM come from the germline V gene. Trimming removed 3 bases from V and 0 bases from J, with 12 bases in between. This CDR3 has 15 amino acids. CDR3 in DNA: TGTGCCAGCAGTTTTATAGACGGGAGCTCCTACGAGCAGTACTTC. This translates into CASSFIDGSSYEQYF.

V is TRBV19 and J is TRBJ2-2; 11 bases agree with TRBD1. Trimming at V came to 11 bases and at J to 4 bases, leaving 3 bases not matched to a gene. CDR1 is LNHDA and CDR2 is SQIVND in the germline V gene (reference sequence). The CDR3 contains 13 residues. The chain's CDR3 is CASGQGVTGELFF. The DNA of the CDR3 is TGTGCCTCGGGACAGGGGGTCACCGGGGAGCTGTTTTTT. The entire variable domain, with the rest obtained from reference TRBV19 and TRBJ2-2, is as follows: DGGITQSPKYLFRKEGQNVTLSCEQNLNHDAMYWYRQDPGQGLRLIYYSQIVNDFQKGDIAEGYSVSREKKESFPLTVTSAQKNPTAFYLCASGQGVTGELFFGEGSRLTVL.

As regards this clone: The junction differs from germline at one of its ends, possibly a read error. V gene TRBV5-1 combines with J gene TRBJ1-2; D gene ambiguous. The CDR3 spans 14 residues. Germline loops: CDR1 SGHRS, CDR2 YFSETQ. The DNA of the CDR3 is TGCGCCAGCAGCTTGGTGGAGGGAAACTATGGCCACACCTTC. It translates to CASSLVEGNYGHTF. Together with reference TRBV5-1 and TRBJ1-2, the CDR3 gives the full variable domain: KAGVTQTPRYLIKTRGQQVTLSCSPISGHRSVSWYQQTPGQGLQFLFEYFSETQRNKGNFPGRFSGRQFSNSRSEMNVSTLELGDSALYLCASSLVEGNYGHTFGSGTRLTVV.

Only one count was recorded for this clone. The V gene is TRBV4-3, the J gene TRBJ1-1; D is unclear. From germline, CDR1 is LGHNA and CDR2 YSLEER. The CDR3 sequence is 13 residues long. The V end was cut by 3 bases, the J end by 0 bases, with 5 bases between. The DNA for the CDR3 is TGCGCCAGCAGCCAGGGCATGAACACTGAAGCTTTCTTT. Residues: CASSQGMNTEAFF.

The DNA of the CDR3 is TGTGCCAGCACGTCGGGACAGCATGGCTACACCTTC. Amino acid sequence: CASTSGQHGYTF. V gene TRBV9 combines with J gene TRBJ1-2, with TRBD1 matching 7 bases. Germline values: CDR1 SGDLS, CDR2 YYNGEE. Trimming removed 6 bases from V and 6 bases from J; junction bases left unmatched: 5. The CDR3 has 12 amino acids.

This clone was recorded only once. The DNA for the CDR3 is TGCGCCAGCAGCCAAACAAGGGCAGGGGGAGGCCAGCAGTTCTTC. Translation gives CASSQTRAGGGQQFF. J is TRBJ2-1 and V is TRBV4-3, with a weak D call TRBD1 (7 bases). Per germline, CDR1 LGHNA and CDR2 YSLEER. The V end lost 2 bases, the J end lost 11 bases, and 19 bases lay between the germline ends. This CDR3 spans 15 amino acids.

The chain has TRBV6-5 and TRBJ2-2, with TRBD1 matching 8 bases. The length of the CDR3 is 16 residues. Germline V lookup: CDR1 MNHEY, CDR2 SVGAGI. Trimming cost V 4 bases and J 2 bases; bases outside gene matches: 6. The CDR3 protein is CASSFTGGGNTGELFF. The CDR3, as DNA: TGTGCCAGCAGTTTCACAGGGGGAGGAAACACCGGGGAGCTGTTTTTT.

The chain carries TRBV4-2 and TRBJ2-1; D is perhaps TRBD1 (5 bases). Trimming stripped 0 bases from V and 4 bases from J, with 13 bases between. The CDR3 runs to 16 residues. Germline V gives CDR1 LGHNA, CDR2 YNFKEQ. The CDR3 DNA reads TGTGCCAGCAGCCAAGAAACAGGTGGTCGGTACAATGAGCAGTTCTTC. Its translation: CASSQETGGRYNEQFF.

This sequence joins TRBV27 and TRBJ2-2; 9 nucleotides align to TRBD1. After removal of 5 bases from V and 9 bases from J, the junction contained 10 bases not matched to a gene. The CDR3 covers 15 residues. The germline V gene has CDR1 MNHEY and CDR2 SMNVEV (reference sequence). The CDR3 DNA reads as TGTGCCAGCAGTAAGCGGACAGGGGAGGAGAGGGAGCTGTTTTTT. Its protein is CASSKRTGEERELFF.

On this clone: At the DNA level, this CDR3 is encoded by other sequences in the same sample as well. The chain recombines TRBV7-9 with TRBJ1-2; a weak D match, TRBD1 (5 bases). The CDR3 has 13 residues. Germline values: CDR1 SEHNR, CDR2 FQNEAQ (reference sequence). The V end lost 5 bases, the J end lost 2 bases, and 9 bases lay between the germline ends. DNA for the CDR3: TGTGCCAGCAGCCCGACAGCCAACTATGGCTACACCTTC. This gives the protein CASSPTANYGYTF.

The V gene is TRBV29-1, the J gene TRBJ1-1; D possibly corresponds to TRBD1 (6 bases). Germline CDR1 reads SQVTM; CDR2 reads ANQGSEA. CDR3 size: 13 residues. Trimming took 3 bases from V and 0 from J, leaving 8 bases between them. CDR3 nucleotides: TGCAGCGTTGATGGGGGCATGAACACTGAAGCTTTCTTT. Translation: CSVDGGMNTEAFF.

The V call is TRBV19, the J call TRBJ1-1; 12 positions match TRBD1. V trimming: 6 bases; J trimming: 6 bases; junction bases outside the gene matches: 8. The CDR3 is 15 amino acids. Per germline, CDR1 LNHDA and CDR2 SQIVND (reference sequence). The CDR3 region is CASSPGTGGFAEAFF. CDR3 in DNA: TGTGCCAGTAGCCCCGGGACAGGGGGCTTCGCTGAAGCTTTCTTT.

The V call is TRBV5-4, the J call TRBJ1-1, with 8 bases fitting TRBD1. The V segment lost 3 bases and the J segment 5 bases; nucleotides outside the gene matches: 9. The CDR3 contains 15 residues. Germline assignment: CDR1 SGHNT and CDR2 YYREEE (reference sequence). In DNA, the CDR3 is TGTGCCAGCAGCTCCGCACAGGGGGGGAATACTGAAGCTTTCTTT. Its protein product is CASSSAQGGNTEAFF.

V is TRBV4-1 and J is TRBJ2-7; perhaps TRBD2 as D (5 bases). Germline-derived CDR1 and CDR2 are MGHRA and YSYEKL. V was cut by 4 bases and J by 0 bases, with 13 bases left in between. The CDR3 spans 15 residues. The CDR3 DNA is TGCGCCAGCAGCCCCCGGGCGGGCAGCTCCTACGAGCAGTACTTC. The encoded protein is CASSPRAGSSYEQYF.

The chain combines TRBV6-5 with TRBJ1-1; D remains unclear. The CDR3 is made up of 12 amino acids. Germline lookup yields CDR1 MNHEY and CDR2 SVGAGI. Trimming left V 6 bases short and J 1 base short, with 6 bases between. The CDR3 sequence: CASRTQNTEAFF. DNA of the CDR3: TGTGCCAGCAGAACACAGAACACTGAAGCTTTCTTT.

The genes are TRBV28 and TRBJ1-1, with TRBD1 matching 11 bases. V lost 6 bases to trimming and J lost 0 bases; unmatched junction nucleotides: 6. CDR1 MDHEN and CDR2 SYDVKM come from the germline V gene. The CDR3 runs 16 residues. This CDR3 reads CASSPWDRGMNTEAFF. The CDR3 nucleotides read TGTGCCAGCAGCCCCTGGGACAGGGGGATGAACACTGAAGCTTTCTTT.

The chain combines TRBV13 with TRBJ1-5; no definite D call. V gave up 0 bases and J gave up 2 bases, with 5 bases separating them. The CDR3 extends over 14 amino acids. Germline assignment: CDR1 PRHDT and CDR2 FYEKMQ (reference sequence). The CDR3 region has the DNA TGTGCCAGCAGCTTAGGGGCGGGCAATCAGCCCCAGCATTTT. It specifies CASSLGAGNQPQHF.

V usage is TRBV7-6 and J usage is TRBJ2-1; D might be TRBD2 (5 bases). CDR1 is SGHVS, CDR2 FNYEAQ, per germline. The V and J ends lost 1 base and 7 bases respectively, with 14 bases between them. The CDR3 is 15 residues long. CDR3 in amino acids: CASSLVNSRENEQFF. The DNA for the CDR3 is TGTGCCAGCAGCTTAGTGAATTCGAGGGAGAATGAGCAGTTCTTC.

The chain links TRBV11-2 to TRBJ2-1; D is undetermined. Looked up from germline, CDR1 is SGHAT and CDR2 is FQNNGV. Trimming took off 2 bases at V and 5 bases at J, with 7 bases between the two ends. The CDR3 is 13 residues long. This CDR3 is CASSLKQHNEQFF. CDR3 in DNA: TGTGCCAGCAGCTTAAAACAGCACAATGAGCAGTTCTTC.

The CDR3 nucleotides read TGTGCCAGCAGCTTGACAGGGACCCACTACGAGCAGTACTTC. This encodes CASSLTGTHYEQYF. The V call is TRBV7-2, the J call TRBJ2-7; 7 bases are shared with TRBD1. Germline V gives CDR1 SGHTA, CDR2 FQGNSA. CDR3 size: 14 residues. V shed 3 bases and J 3 bases; nucleotides not matched to a gene: 5.

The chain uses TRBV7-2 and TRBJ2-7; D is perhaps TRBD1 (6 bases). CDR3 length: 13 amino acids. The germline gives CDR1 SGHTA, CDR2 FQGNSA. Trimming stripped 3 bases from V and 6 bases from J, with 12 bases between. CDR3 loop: CASSFGLGGEQYF. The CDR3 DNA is TGTGCCAGCAGCTTTGGTTTAGGGGGCGAGCAGTACTTC.

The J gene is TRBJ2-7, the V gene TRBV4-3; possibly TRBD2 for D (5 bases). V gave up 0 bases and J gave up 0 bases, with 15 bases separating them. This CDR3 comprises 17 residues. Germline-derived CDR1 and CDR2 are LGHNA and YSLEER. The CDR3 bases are TGCGCCAGCAGCCAAGATCGTCGGGGTCGTAGCTCCTACGAGCAGTACTTC. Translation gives CASSQDRRGRSSYEQYF.

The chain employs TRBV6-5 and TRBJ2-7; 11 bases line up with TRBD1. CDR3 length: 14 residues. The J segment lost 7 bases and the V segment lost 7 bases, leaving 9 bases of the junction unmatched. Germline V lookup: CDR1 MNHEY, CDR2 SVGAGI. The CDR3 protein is CASTSGTGGEEQYF. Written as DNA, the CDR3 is TGTGCCAGCACCTCCGGGACAGGGGGTGAAGAGCAGTACTTC.

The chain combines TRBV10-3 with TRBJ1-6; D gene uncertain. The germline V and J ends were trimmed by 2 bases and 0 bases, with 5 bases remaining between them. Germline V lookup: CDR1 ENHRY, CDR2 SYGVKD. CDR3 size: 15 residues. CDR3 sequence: CAISEMSSYNSPLHF. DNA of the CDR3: TGTGCCATCAGTGAGATGAGCTCCTATAATTCACCCCTCCACTTT.

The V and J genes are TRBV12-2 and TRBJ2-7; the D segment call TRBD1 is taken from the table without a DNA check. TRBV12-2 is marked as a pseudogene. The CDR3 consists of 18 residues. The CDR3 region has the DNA TGTGCAAGTCGCTTAGTGAAATTGAAGGGACAAACATATACGAGGCAGTACTTC. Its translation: CASRLVKLKGQTYTRQYF.

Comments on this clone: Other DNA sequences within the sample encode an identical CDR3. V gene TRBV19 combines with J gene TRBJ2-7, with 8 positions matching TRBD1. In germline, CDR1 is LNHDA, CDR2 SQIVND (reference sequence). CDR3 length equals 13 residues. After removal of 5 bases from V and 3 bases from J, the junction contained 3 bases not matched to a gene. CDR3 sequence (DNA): TGTGCCAGTAGTTCTGGGACAGGCTACGAGCAGTACTTC. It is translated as CASSSGTGYEQYF.

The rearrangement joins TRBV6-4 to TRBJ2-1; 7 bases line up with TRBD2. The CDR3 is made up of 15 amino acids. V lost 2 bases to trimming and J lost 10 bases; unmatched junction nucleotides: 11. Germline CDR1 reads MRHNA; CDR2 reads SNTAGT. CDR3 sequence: CASSDEEGGPGEQFF. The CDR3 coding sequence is TGTGCCAGCAGTGACGAGGAGGGAGGGCCGGGGGAGCAGTTCTTC.

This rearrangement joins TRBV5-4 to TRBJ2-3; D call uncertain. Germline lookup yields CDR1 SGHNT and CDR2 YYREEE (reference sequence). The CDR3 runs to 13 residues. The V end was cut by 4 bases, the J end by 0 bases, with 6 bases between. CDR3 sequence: CASSETSTDTQYF. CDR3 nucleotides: TGTGCCAGCAGCGAGACTAGCACAGATACGCAGTATTTT.

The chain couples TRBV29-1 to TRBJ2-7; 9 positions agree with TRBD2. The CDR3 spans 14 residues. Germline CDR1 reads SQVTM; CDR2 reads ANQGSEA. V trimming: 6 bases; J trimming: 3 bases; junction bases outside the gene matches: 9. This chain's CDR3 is CSVTGTSIFYEQYF. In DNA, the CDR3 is TGCAGCGTGACCGGGACTAGCATTTTCTACGAGCAGTACTTC.

CDR3 protein: CASGLRRGGITIDYGYTF. CDR3 coding DNA: TGTGCTAGTGGTTTGCGAAGGGGCGGGATAACCATCGACTATGGCTACACCTTC. This chain links TRBV12-5 with TRBJ1-2; weak D call: TRBD1 (5 bases). The V end lost 2 bases, the J end lost 3 bases, and 22 bases lay between the germline ends. From germline, CDR1 is LGHNT and CDR2 FRNRAP. The CDR3 covers 18 residues.

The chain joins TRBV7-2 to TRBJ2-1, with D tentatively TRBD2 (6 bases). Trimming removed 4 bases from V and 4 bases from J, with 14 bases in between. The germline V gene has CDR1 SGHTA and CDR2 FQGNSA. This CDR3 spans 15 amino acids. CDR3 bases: TGTGCCAGCAGCTCCTCTGACGGGGGTTACAATGAGCAGTTCTTC. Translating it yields CASSSSDGGYNEQFF.